This TCR beta chain was sequenced for a study of cytomegalovirus exposure and HLA in healthy donors. At the level of the study: Sequencing of 150 million to 200 million T cells in an earlier analysis found 95 million to 120 million unique TCR beta sequences.

The PCR had 60 Vbeta and 13 Jbeta primers. Here immunoSEQ multiplex PCR was the method, and the copy in TCRdb shows in-frame clones only, minus some. Listed are some 30,000 clones; around 4.8% falls within the top ten. Findings and caveats of the study: An ancestry cluster, one associated with Asian ancestry, reportedly showed fewer N-insertions than the roughly 670-donor mean in a later analysis.

Germline CDR1 MNHEY, CDR2 SVGAGI. The length of the CDR3 is 13 residues. Trimming stripped 2 bases from V and 2 bases from J, with 6 bases between. A remark on this clone: Its specificity is unknown.

The sequenced sample consisted of PBMCs. The rearrangement uses TRBV6-5 and TRBJ1-2; D gene ambiguous. The TCR was taken from a woman aged 40-49 years in good health and CMV-seropositive. In DNA, the CDR3 is TGTGCCAGCAGTTACACATCAAACTATGGCTACACCTTC. This translates into CASSYTSNYGYTF.